This T cell receptor (beta chain) was sequenced during a study of technical replicates of blood from a handful of donors. Generated by immunoSEQ multiplex PCR, the TCRdb table keeps only in-frame clones and is missing some. Of tens of thousands of clones listed, approximately 89% were seen once; the top ten hold 4.7%. With 5 bases removed from V and 8 bases from J, the gap between germline ends came to 21 bases. This CDR3 is built from 16 residues. Germline values: CDR1 SEHNR, CDR2 FQNEAQ (reference sequence). This receptor was identified in a human donor in good health. Some clones in this sample may be carry-over from other donors' samples. V gene TRBV7-9 combines with J gene TRBJ2-2, with TRBD1 as a possible D gene (6 bases). The sequenced sample consisted of PBMCs. The CDR3 nucleotides read TGTGCCAGCAGCGCAGCTGGGACATTGAAAGGGGGGGAGCTGTTTTTT. It translates to CASSAAGTLKGGELFF.